The source of this T cell receptor beta chain is a study of T-cell reconstitution after alpha-beta-depleted transplantation in children. In this sample, this clonotype turned up many times. CDR1 DFQATT and CDR2 SNEGSKA come from the germline V gene (reference sequence). V was shortened by 6 bases and J by 6 bases, with 18 bases between the two germline ends. The CDR3 has 15 residues. Preparation of the TCRbeta library involved a method that used unique molecular identifiers. One entry per CDR3 protein, called by TCRdb with MiXCR from the PCR reads. This table has some 600,000 distinct CDR3 sequences, around 17% appearing once.

Specimen: PBMCs from the stem cell graft donor, collected from the stem cell graft. This receptor was identified in a human donor who donated a stem cell graft to a child with acute myeloid leukemia. The chain is built from TRBV20-1 and TRBJ1-6; perhaps TRBD1 as D (5 bases). The DNA of the CDR3 is TGCAGTGCCAGTGCTGGGAGAGGGGCTAATTCACCCCTCCACTTT. Protein product: CSASAGRGANSPLHF.